Listed below are T cell receptor beta chains from one sample, sequenced in a study of shared clonotypes between healthy human individuals. The protocol was immunoSEQ multiplex PCR, while the TCRdb copy is restricted to in-frame clones and leaves out a portion. The table has roughly 1,600,000 clones, approximately 98.5% seen once; the top ten hold 0.3% to 0.45%. The sequencing input was naive CD4+ T cells sorted from blood. The receptors stem from a man aged 25 to 40 in good health. Each CDR3 is given with its conserved first and last residue. A D gene is named only where the DNA matches it firmly. Clone size is shown for a subset of rows, as once, few, many or a class of expanded clone.

.	15	TRBV18	.	TRBJ2-7	CASSLDRTSSYEQYF	TGTGCCAGCTCCCTCGACAGGACAAGCTCCTACGAGCAGTACTTC
TRBD2	20	TRBV7-3	.	TRBJ2-1	CASSLKTSGRGAHFYNEQFF	TGTGCCAGCAGCTTAAAGACTAGCGGGAGAGGGGCACACTTCTACAATGAGCAGTTCTTC
.	17	TRBV11-2	.	TRBJ2-7	CASSYSLAAGGSYEQYF	TGTGCCAGCAGCTACTCCCTGGCGGCGGGCGGATCCTACGAGCAGTACTTC
.	15	TRBV4-3	.	TRBJ1-4	CASSQEERGYEKLFF	TGCGCCAGCAGCCAAGAAGAAAGGGGCTACGAAAAACTGTTTTTT
.	13	TRBV7-2	.	TRBJ2-7	CASSLAGGNEQYF	TGTGCCAGCAGCTTAGCGGGGGGAAACGAGCAGTACTTC
TRBD2	16	TRBV7-9	.	TRBJ2-1	CASSLERGRGNNEQFF	TGTGCCAGCAGCTTAGAGCGCGGGAGGGGGAACAATGAGCAGTTCTTC
TRBD2	15	TRBV6-1	.	TRBJ2-5	CASSGLAGGRETQYF	TGTGCCAGCAGTGGTCTAGCGGGAGGAAGGGAGACCCAGTACTTC
.	15	TRBV7-2	once	TRBJ2-5	CASSLAGVTLETQYF	TGTGCCAGCAGCTTAGCGGGAGTTACTTTAGAGACCCAGTACTTC
.	15	TRBV11-3	.	TRBJ2-1	CASSLMGPDYNEQFF	TGTGCCAGCAGCCTGATGGGGCCCGATTACAATGAGCAGTTCTTC
TRBD1	13	TRBV29-1	.	TRBJ1-1	CSADRGMNTEAFF	TGCAGCGCTGACAGGGGTATGAACACTGAAGCTTTCTTT
.	13	TRBV30	.	TRBJ1-2	CAWSVQRRSGYTF	TGTGCCTGGAGTGTACAGCGGAGATCGGGCTACACCTTC
.	12	TRBV7-8	.	TRBJ2-1	CASSGLLIEQFF	TGTGCCAGCAGCGGCCTTTTAATAGAGCAGTTCTTC
TRBD1	17	TRBV5-1	.	TRBJ1-1	CASSLGTVDRVNTEAFF	TGCGCCAGCAGCTTGGGGACGGTGGACAGGGTAAACACTGAAGCTTTCTTT
.	15	TRBV27	.	TRBJ1-5	CASSLRSNSNQPQHF	TGTGCCAGCAGTTTACGGAGCAATAGCAATCAGCCCCAGCATTTT
.	13	TRBV28	once	TRBJ2-2	CASTTWPTGELFF	TGTGCCAGCACGACCTGGCCCACCGGGGAGCTGTTTTTT
.	15	TRBV7-9	once	TRBJ1-2	CASSFLKGHGYGYTF	TGTGCCAGCAGCTTTCTAAAGGGACACGGCTATGGCTACACCTTC
TRBD2	15	TRBV10-3	.	TRBJ2-7	CAISEGLAGRAEQYF	TGTGCCATCAGTGAAGGGCTAGCGGGGAGAGCCGAGCAGTACTTC
TRBD1	14	TRBV29-1	.	TRBJ2-3	CSVERDRGTDTQYF	TGCAGCGTTGAAAGGGACAGGGGCACAGATACGCAGTATTTT
.	15	TRBV11-2	.	TRBJ1-5	CASSLLAGSDQPQHF	TGTGCCAGCAGCTTACTCGCCGGGTCGGATCAGCCCCAGCATTTT
.	14	TRBV14	.	TRBJ1-2	CASSQDVVRSGYTF	TGTGCCAGCAGCCAAGATGTGGTCCGGTCTGGCTACACCTTC
TRBD2	15	TRBV19	.	TRBJ2-7	CASSRGLAAGYEQYF	TGTGCCAGTAGTAGAGGACTAGCGGCAGGCTACGAGCAGTACTTC
TRBD1	14	TRBV27	few	TRBJ1-1	CASSRDRTNTEAFF	TGTGCCAGCAGTCGGGACAGGACGAACACTGAAGCTTTCTTT
.	12	TRBV10-3	once	TRBJ2-1	CAISDRYNEQFF	TGTGCCATCAGTGACCGGTACAATGAGCAGTTCTTC
TRBD2	14	TRBV7-2	.	TRBJ2-3	CASSRTSGTDTQYF	TGTGCCAGCAGCCGGACTAGCGGGACCGATACGCAGTATTTT
TRBD2	14	TRBV19	.	TRBJ2-2	CASSTLAVAGELFF	TGTGCCAGTAGTACTCTAGCGGTGGCCGGGGAGCTGTTTTTT
.	14	TRBV5-5	.	TRBJ2-7	CASSSYGIPGEQYF	TGTGCCAGCAGCTCCTACGGGATCCCAGGCGAGCAGTACTTC
.	14	TRBV6-1	.	TRBJ1-5	CASSEARQLQPQHF	TGTGCCAGCAGTGAAGCGAGGCAGTTGCAGCCCCAGCATTTT
.	14	TRBV7-8	.	TRBJ1-1	CASSSQGTNTEAFF	TGTGCCAGCAGCTCACAGGGAACGAACACTGAAGCTTTCTTT
.	15	TRBV7-2	.	TRBJ1-3	CASSLGISSGNTIYF	TGTGCCAGCAGCTTGGGGATTAGCTCTGGAAACACCATATATTTT
.	15	TRBV4-2	.	TRBJ2-3	CASTRDSPHTDTQYF	TGTGCCAGCACCCGCGACTCCCCGCACACAGATACGCAGTATTTT
TRBD1	17	TRBV5-5	.	TRBJ1-1	CASSPKGQGARLTEAFF	TGTGCCAGCAGCCCTAAGGGACAGGGGGCGCGCCTCACTGAAGCTTTCTTT
.	16	TRBV6-5	.	TRBJ2-7	CASSSQGSSLGYEQYF	TGTGCCAGCAGTTCCCAGGGTTCTAGTTTGGGGTACGAGCAGTACTTC
TRBD1	16	TRBV11-2	.	TRBJ1-1	CASSHLGTAMNTEAFF	TGTGCCAGCAGCCACCTCGGGACAGCCATGAACACTGAAGCTTTCTTT
.	12	TRBV10-3	.	TRBJ1-4	CAIGPGPEKLFF	TGTGCCATCGGTCCAGGGCCCGAAAAACTGTTTTTT
.	13	TRBV19	once	TRBJ1-5	CASSIQVDQPQHF	TGTGCCAGTAGTATTCAGGTAGATCAGCCCCAGCATTTT
.	14	TRBV7-8	.	TRBJ2-3	CASSSYGDTDTQYF	TGTGCCAGCAGCTCTTACGGCGACACAGATACGCAGTATTTT
TRBD1	15	TRBV7-3	.	TRBJ1-2	CASSLDGTGGQGYTF	TGTGCCAGCAGCCTAGACGGGACAGGGGGCCAAGGCTACACCTTC
.	16	TRBV19	.	TRBJ2-2	CASTLREGIFTGELFF	TGTGCCAGTACCTTACGGGAAGGGATCTTCACCGGGGAGCTGTTTTTT
.	14	TRBV19	.	TRBJ2-5	CASSIEGPGETQYF	TGTGCCAGTAGTATAGAAGGGCCGGGCGAGACCCAGTACTTC
.	17	TRBV7-2	.	TRBJ2-7	CASSRRAGAEGTYEQYF	TGTGCCAGCAGCCGAAGGGCCGGGGCGGAGGGCACCTACGAGCAGTACTTC
.	14	TRBV6-6	.	TRBJ1-5	CASKRGELGQPQHF	TGTGCCAGCAAGCGAGGGGAATTAGGTCAGCCCCAGCATTTT
TRBD2	17	TRBV11-2	once	TRBJ2-3	CASSLPGGPGYTDTQYF	TGTGCCAGCAGCTTACCGGGAGGGCCAGGGTACACAGATACGCAGTATTTT
.	14	TRBV27	.	TRBJ1-5	CASRRASVDQPQHF	TGTGCCAGCAGGCGGGCGTCTGTCGATCAGCCCCAGCATTTT
.	13	TRBV13	.	TRBJ2-7	CASSPRAGIEQYF	TGTGCCAGCAGCCCCCGTGCAGGGATCGAGCAGTACTTC
.	16	TRBV27	.	TRBJ1-2	CASSLGRTAPNYGYTF	TGTGCCAGCAGTTTAGGCCGGACAGCTCCTAACTATGGCTACACCTTC
TRBD1	13	TRBV19	.	TRBJ2-3	CASSGQVIDTQYF	TGTGCCAGTAGTGGACAGGTTATAGATACGCAGTATTTT
.	13	TRBV19	.	TRBJ2-7	CASRNAGAYEQYF	TGTGCCAGTAGAAATGCAGGGGCCTACGAGCAGTACTTC
.	12	TRBV18	.	TRBJ2-7	CASSPSGVEQYF	TGTGCCAGCTCACCATCCGGGGTCGAGCAGTACTTC
.	12	TRBV6-5	.	TRBJ1-1	CASSYMNTEAFF	TGTGCCAGCAGTTACATGAACACTGAAGCTTTCTTT
TRBD2	15	TRBV5-1	.	TRBJ2-1	CASSWGSGTYNEQFF	TGCGCCAGCAGCTGGGGTAGCGGGACCTACAATGAGCAGTTCTTC
TRBD2	14	TRBV29-1	.	TRBJ2-7	CSVAPSGVSYEQYF	TGCAGCGTTGCCCCTAGCGGGGTCTCCTACGAGCAGTACTTC
TRBD2	15	TRBV5-1	.	TRBJ2-1	CASSLIAGGYNEQFF	TGCGCCAGCAGCTTGATAGCGGGAGGCTACAATGAGCAGTTCTTC
TRBD1	15	TRBV4-3	.	TRBJ1-4	CASSQGQGVGEKLFF	TGCGCCAGCAGCCAGGGTCAGGGGGTCGGTGAAAAACTGTTTTTT
.	15	TRBV7-8	.	TRBJ2-7	CASTNGGRGGYEQYF	TGTGCCAGCACGAACGGAGGTAGAGGTGGGTACGAGCAGTACTTC
.	12	TRBV11-2	.	TRBJ1-2	CASSSPGPWRHF	TGTGCCAGCAGCTCCCCGGGCCCCTGGCGCCACTTC
.	13	TRBV28	.	TRBJ2-7	CASSLGSSYEQYF	TGTGCCAGCAGTTTGGGCTCCTCCTACGAGCAGTACTTC
TRBD1	14	TRBV7-9	.	TRBJ2-7	CASSQGTGAYEQYF	TGTGCCAGCAGCCAAGGGACAGGGGCCTACGAGCAGTACTTC
TRBD1	16	TRBV9	.	TRBJ2-5	CASSAGTGGVQETQYF	TGTGCCAGCAGCGCCGGGACAGGGGGCGTTCAGGAGACCCAGTACTTC